This entry concerns a single T cell receptor beta chain. Its antigen remains unknown. This sample is drawn from a study of PD-1 blockade in classical Hodgkin lymphoma. General study points: No one has yet defined what causes the repertoire differences, which may be disease activity or prior therapy.

Sample time point: newly diagnosed, previously untreated cHL patient sample. Negative selection with magnetic separation was used to purify CD4+ T cells from thawed PBMCs. Here immunoSEQ multiplex PCR was the method, and the copy in TCRdb shows in-frame clones only, minus some. This sample has about 22,000 clones, with roughly nine tenths found just once. Sequencing was done on a sample of CD4+ T cells from blood. This sequence was found in a human donor with classical Hodgkin lymphoma.

The CDR3 spells CASSIGRGGEDTQYF. The DNA for the CDR3 is TGTGCCAGTAGTATAGGGCGGGGGGGCGAAGATACGCAGTATTTT. V usage is TRBV19 and J usage is TRBJ2-3, with TRBD2 matching 9 bases. The CDR3 sequence is 15 residues long. Trimming cost V 1 base and J 5 bases; bases outside gene matches: 4. Per the germline V gene, CDR1 is LNHDA and CDR2 is SQIVND (reference sequence).